The following is a TCR beta chain sequence with its context. Profiled with immunoSEQ multiplex PCR; TCRdb holds only in-frame clones, not every one. Altogether about 430,000 clones are present, approximately 90% being singletons, with the ten largest covering about 12%. The sample originates from a study of Ad26.COV2.S vaccination and SARS-CoV-2 variants. Treatment denoted: some 19 received Ad26.COV2.S at low or high dose, single or two shots; roughly 5 received placebo; per-sample allocation not given. The investigators took samples on day 63 after the first vaccine or placebo injection. The source material was peripheral blood, sampled in a trial of Ad26.COV2.S vaccine versus placebo. This TCR came from a person between 18 and 60 years old who received the Ad26.COV2.S COVID-19 vaccine or a placebo.

The CDR3 nucleotides read TGTGCCAGCAGCTTAGGGGCAGCGGGAGGAACGACAGATACGCAGTATTTT. Encoded protein: CASSLGAAGGTTDTQYF. J is TRBJ2-3 and V is TRBV11-2, with TRBD2 matching 9 bases. Germline lookup yields CDR1 SGHAT and CDR2 FQNNGV. The CDR3 runs to 17 residues. The trim removed 1 base at V and 3 bases at J, leaving 8 bases unmatched.